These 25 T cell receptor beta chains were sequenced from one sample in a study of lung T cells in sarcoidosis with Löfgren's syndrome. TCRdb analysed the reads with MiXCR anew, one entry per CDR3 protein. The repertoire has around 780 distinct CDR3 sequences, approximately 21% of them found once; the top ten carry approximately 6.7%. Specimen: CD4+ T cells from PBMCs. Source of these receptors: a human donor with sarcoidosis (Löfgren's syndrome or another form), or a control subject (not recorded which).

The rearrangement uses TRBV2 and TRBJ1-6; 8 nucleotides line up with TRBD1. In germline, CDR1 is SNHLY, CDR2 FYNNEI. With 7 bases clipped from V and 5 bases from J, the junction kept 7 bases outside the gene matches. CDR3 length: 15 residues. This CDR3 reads CASTGTGLNNSPLHF. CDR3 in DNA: TGTGCCAGCACCGGGACAGGTCTGAATAATTCACCCCTCCACTTT. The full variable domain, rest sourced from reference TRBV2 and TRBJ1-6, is EPEVTQTPSHQVTQMGQEVILRCVPISNHLYFYWYRQILGQKVEFLVSFYNNEISEKSEIFDDQFSVERPDGSNFTLKIRSTKLEDSAMYFCASTGTGLNNSPLHFGNGTRLTVT.

The chain's CDR3 is CASSGRASGANVLTF. The CDR3 DNA reads as TGTGCCAGCAGCGGCCGGGCCTCTGGGGCCAACGTCCTGACTTTC. V and J are TRBV12-3 or TRBV12-4 and TRBJ2-6; D unresolved. The V gene lost 6 bases and the J gene lost 0 bases, with 9 bases spanning the gap. The CDR3 is 15 amino acids.

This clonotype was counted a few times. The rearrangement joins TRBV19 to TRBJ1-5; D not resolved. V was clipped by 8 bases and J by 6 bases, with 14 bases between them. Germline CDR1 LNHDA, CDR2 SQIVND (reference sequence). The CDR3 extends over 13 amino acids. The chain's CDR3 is CASVKEVSQPQHF. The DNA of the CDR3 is TGTGCCAGTGTAAAAGAAGTAAGTCAGCCCCAGCATTTT.

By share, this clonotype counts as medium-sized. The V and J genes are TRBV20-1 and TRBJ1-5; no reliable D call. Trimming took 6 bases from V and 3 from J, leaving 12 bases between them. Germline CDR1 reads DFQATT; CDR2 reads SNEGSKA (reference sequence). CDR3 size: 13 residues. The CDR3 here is CSAIYGNNQPQHF. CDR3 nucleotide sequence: TGCAGTGCGATCTACGGGAACAATCAGCCCCAGCATTTT.

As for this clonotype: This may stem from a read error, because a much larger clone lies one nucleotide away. CDR3 in amino acids: CASKDGASTDMQYF. CDR3 sequence (DNA): TGTGCCAGCAAGGATGGGGCTAGCACAGATATGCAGTATTTT. J is TRBJ2-3 and V is TRBV2; D may match TRBD1 or TRBD2 (5 bases each). The CDR3 runs 14 residues. Germline CDR1 SNHLY, CDR2 FYNNEI.

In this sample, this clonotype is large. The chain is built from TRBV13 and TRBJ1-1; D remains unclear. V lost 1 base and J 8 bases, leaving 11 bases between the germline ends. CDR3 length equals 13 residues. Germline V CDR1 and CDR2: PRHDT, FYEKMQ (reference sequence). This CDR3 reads CASSLDQYGEAFF. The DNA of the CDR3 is TGTGCCAGCAGCTTAGATCAGTACGGGGAAGCTTTCTTT.

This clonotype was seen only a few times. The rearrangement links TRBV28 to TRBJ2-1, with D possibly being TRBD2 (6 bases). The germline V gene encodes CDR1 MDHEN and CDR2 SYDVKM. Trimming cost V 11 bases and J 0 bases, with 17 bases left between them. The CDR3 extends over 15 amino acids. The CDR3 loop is CASALHGSSYNEQFF. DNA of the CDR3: TGTGCCTCAGCACTCCACGGGAGCTCCTACAATGAGCAGTTCTTC.

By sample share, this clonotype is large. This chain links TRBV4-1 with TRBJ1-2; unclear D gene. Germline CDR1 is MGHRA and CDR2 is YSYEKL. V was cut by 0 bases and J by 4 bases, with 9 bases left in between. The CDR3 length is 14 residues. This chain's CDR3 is CASSQEGRIYGYTF. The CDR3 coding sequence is TGCGCCAGCAGCCAAGAAGGACGGATCTATGGCTACACCTTC.

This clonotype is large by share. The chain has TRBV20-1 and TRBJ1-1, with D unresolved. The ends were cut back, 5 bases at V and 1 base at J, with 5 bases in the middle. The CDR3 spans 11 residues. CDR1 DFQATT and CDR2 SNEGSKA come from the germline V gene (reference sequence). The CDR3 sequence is CSAEQNTEAFF. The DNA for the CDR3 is TGCAGTGCTGAACAGAACACTGAAGCTTTCTTT.

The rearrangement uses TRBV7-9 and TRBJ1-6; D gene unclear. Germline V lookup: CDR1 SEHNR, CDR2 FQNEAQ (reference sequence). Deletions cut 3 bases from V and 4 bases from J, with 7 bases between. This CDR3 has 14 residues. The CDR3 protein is CASSLEQYNSPLHF. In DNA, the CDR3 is TGTGCCAGCAGCTTGGAACAGTATAATTCACCCCTCCACTTT.

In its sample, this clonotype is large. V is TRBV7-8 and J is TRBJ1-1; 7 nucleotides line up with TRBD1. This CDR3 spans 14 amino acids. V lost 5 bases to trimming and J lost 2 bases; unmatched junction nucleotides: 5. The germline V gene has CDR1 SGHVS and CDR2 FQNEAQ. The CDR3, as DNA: TGTGCCAGCAGCACCCAGGGGGACAACACTGAAGCTTTCTTT. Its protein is CASSTQGDNTEAFF.

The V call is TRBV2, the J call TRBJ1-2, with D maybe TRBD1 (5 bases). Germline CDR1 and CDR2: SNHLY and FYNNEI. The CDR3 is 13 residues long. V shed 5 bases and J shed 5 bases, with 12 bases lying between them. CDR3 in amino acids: CASSLNQGYGYTF. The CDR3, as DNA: TGTGCCAGCAGTCTAAACCAGGGTTATGGCTACACCTTC.

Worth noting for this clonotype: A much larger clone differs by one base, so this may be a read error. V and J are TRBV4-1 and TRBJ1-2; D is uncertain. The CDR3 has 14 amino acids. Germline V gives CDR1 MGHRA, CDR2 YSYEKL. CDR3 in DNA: TGCGCCAGCAGCCAAGAAGGACGGATCTATGGCTACGCCTTC. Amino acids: CASSQEGRIYGYAF.

The CDR3 DNA reads TGCGCCAGCAGCCACAAGAGCGGGGGGTATGAGCAGTTCTTC. Translated: CASSHKSGGYEQFF. The chain carries TRBV4-3 and TRBJ2-1, with 9 positions matching TRBD2. The length of the CDR3 is 14 residues. Germline CDR1 and CDR2: LGHNA and YSLEER. With V trimmed by 3 bases and J by 8 bases, 5 bases remained unmatched.

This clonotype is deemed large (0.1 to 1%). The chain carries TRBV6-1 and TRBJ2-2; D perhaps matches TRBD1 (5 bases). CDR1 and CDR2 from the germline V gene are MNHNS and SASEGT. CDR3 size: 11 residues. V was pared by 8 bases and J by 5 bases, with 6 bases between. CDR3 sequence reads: CASSGTGELFF. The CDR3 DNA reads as TGTGCCAGCTCAGGGACCGGGGAGCTGTTTTTT.

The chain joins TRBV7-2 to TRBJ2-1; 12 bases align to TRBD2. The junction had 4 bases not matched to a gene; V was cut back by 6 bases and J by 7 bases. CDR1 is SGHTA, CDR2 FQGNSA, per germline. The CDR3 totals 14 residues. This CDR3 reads CASRLAGGRNEQFF. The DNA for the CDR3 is TGTGCCAGCAGACTAGCGGGGGGCAGAAATGAGCAGTTCTTC.

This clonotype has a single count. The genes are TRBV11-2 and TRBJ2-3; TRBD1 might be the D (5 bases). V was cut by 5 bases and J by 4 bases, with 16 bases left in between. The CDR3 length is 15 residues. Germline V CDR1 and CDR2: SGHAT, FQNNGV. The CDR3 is CASSRMKQAPDTQYF. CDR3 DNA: TGTGCCAGCAGCCGAATGAAACAGGCTCCAGATACGCAGTATTTT.

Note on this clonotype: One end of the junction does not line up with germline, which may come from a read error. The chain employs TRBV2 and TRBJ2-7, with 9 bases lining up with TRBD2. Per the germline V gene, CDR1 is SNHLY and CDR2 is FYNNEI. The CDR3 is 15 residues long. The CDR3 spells CASQAGLAYSYEQDF. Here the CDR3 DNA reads TGTGCCAGCCAAGCCGGACTAGCGTACTCCTACGAGCAGGACTTC.

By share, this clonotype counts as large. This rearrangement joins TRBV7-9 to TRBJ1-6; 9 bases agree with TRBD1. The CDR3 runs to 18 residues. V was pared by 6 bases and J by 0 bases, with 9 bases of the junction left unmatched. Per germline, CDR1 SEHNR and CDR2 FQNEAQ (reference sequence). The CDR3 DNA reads TGTGCCAGCAGTAACAGGGGGCTCTCCTTCTCCTATAATTCACCCCTCCACTTT. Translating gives CASSNRGLSFSYNSPLHF.

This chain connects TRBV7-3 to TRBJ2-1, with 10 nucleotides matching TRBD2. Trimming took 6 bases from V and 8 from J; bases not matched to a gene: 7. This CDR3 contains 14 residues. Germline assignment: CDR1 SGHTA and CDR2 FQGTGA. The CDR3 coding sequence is TGTGCCAGCAGTCCAGCGGGGGGGCCTTATGAGCAGTTCTTC. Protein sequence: CASSPAGGPYEQFF.

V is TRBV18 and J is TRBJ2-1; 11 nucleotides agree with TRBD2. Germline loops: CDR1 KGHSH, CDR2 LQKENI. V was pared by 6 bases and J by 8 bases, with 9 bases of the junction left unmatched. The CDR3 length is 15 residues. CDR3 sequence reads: CASSPSGTSGDEQFF. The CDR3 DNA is TGTGCCAGCTCCCCGTCCGGGACTAGCGGAGATGAGCAGTTCTTC.

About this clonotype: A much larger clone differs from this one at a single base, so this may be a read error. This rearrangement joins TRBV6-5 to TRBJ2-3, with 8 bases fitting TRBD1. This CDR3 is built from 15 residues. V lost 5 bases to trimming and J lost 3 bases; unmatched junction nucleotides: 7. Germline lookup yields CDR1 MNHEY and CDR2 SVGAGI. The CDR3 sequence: CASSHQTGETDTQYF. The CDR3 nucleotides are TGTGCCAGCAGTCACCAGACAGGGGAGACAGATACGCAGTATTTT.

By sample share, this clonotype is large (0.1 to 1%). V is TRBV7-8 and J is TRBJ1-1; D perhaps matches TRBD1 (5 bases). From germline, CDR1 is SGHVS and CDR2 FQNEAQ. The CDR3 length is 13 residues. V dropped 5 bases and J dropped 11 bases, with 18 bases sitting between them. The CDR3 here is CASSEAGAFVAFF. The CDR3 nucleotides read TGTGCCAGCAGCGAAGCCGGGGCCTTTGTTGCTTTCTTT.

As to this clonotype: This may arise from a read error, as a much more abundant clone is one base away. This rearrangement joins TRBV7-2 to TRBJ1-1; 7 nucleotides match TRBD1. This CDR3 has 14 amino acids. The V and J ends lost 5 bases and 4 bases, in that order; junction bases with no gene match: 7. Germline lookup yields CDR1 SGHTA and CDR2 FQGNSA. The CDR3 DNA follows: TGTGCCAGCAGCCCGGGACAGAGACCCACTGAAGCTTTCTTT. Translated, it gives CASSPGQRPTEAFF.

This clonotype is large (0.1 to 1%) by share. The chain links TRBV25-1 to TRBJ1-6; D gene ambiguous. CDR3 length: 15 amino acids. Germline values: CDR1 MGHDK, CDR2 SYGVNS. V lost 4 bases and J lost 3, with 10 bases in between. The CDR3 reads CASSGPTFYNSPLHF. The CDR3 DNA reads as TGTGCCAGCAGTGGACCAACCTTCTATAATTCACCCCTCCACTTT.